A single TCR beta chain is shown here with its context. Its cognate antigen is unknown. The study sequenced cultured CD4+ T cell DNA using the Oncomine TCR Beta short-read assay. A single record per CDR3 protein comes from TCRdb applying MiXCR to the PCR reads. The sample holds around 19,000 distinct CDR3 sequences, approximately 40% seen once. Treatment in this sample: approximately nine-day PBMC culture with coronavirus spike peptide pools or control peptides (ViraFEST assay). This sample is drawn from a study of vaccination and CD4 T cells after COVID-19. The source of this sequence is a human donor who had recovered from COVID-19. The specimen comprised CD4+ T cells from blood, cultured in vitro, sampled after SARS-CoV-2 vaccination.

CDR3 protein: CASTENYGYTF. As DNA, the CDR3 is TGTGCCAGCACGGAGAACTATGGCTACACCTTC. The rearrangement joins TRBV2 to TRBJ1-2, with no clear D. V shed 7 bases and J shed 2 bases, with 5 bases lying between them. Germline CDR1 SNHLY, CDR2 FYNNEI. This CDR3 contains 11 residues.